This T cell receptor beta chain originates from a study of CD8+ T cells in alopecia areata. Comments on this clone: Antigen: not known.

Study findings and constraints: Scalp clonality decreased significantly with tofacitinib, and so did expanded CD8+ clones among the top 100.

RNA was extracted and reverse transcribed into cDNA as the sequencing template. The data were produced by immunoSEQ multiplex PCR, yet TCRdb's version contains in-frame clones alone and is incomplete. The repertoire holds 130,000 or so clones, around 87% seen once, with about 13% in the top ten. The germline V and J ends were trimmed by 4 bases and 3 bases, with 9 bases remaining between them. The germline V gene has CDR1 SGHTA and CDR2 FQGTGA. The CDR3 is 14 residues long. Treatment in this sample: oral pan-JAK inhibitor, 5-10 mg twice daily. Sample: CD8+ T cells sorted from blood, taken at week 4, from a patient treated with tofacitinib. The V and J genes are TRBV7-3 and TRBJ2-2; D is unclear. This clonotype was obtained from a human donor with alopecia areata. This chain's CDR3 is CASSSGQHTGELFF. In DNA form, the CDR3 reads TGTGCCAGCAGCTCGGGTCAGCACACCGGGGAGCTGTTTTTT.